This T cell receptor (beta chain) was observed in a study of T cell responses to AZD1222 COVID-19 vaccine. Whole-study results and caveats: Sampling captured repertoires only after the peak T cell response.

Concerning this clone itself: Its antigen is undetermined.

The protocol was immunoSEQ multiplex PCR, while the TCRdb copy is restricted to in-frame clones and leaves out a portion. Of roughly 120,000 clones detected, approximately 86% appear once; the ten largest clones hold roughly 2.3%. The clonotype comes from an adult in good health. The source material was peripheral blood, sampled on day 0 of AZD1222 vaccination.

The CDR3 protein is CASSPSPGGGRNTEAFF. The CDR3 DNA reads as TGTGCCAGTAGTCCTTCGCCCGGCGGGGGCCGGAACACTGAAGCTTTCTTT. V is TRBV19 and J is TRBJ1-1; TRBD1 is a possible D gene (6 bases). Per germline, CDR1 LNHDA and CDR2 SQIVND (reference sequence). The CDR3 runs 17 residues. Trimming removed 5 bases from V and 1 base from J, with 20 bases in between.